These 21 T cell receptor beta chains share one sample of origin, sequenced in a study of HIV-infected children after antiretroviral therapy interruption. RNA-based 3' RACE libraries used unique molecular identifiers. TCRdb processed the 3' RACE reads anew with MiXCR; each CDR3 protein has one entry. Of more than 12,000 distinct CDR3 sequences detected, about 3% appear once; the ten largest clones hold around 36%. Treatment in this sample: PENTA 11 planned treatment interruption arm or continuous ART arm. This material consisted of CD45RO+ CD8+ T cells from PBMCs, pooled from several time points, taken from a donor given antiretroviral therapy, either interrupted or continuous. Subset: memory CD8+ CD45RO+ CD45RA- T cells. The receptors stem from a pool of human donors with HIV.

This sequence joins TRBV7-2 and TRBJ2-3, with 7 bases aligning to TRBD2. Per germline, CDR1 SGHTA and CDR2 FQGNSA. With V trimmed by 1 base and J by 6 bases, 10 bases remained unmatched. The length of the CDR3 is 16 residues. The CDR3 region is CASSLESRGEGDTQYF. The CDR3 DNA follows: TGTGCCAGCAGCTTAGAGTCGCGCGGGGAGGGGGATACGCAGTATTTT.

This clonotype has a count of ten or more. The J gene is TRBJ1-2, the V gene TRBV27, with TRBD1 matching 7 bases. The CDR3 spans 14 residues. V shed 6 bases and J 4 bases; nucleotides not matched to a gene: 8. From germline, CDR1 is MNHEY and CDR2 SMNVEV (reference sequence). CDR3 protein: CASSRRTGIYGYTF. The DNA of the CDR3 is TGTGCCAGCAGCCGCCGGACAGGAATCTATGGCTACACCTTC.

This clonotype was detected many times. This chain links TRBV6-6 with TRBJ1-1, with unresolved D. CDR3 size: 14 residues. Trimming removed 1 base from V and 6 bases from J, with 12 bases in between. The germline V gene has CDR1 MNHNY and CDR2 SVGAGI (reference sequence). The CDR3: CASSYFGTEAEAFF. CDR3 nucleotide sequence: TGTGCCAGCAGTTACTTCGGAACTGAAGCTGAAGCTTTCTTT.

This clonotype was observed many times. The chain joins TRBV20-1 to TRBJ2-3; tentatively, D is TRBD1 (7 bases). The germline gives CDR1 DFQATT, CDR2 SNEGSKA (reference sequence). This CDR3 region has 18 residues. V was cut by 0 bases and J by 2 bases, with 21 bases left in between. CDR3: CSAREARDSWSLTDTQYF. The CDR3 nucleotides are TGCAGTGCTAGAGAAGCGCGGGACAGCTGGTCCCTCACAGATACGCAGTATTTT.

This clonotype was seen many times. This sequence joins TRBV7-9 and TRBJ2-3, with D unclear. V gave up 5 bases and J gave up 5 bases, with 8 bases separating them. The CDR3 covers 12 residues. Germline-derived CDR1 and CDR2 are SEHNR and FQNEAQ (reference sequence). CDR3 residues: CASSVGKDTQYF. In nucleotides, the CDR3 is TGTGCCAGCAGCGTAGGGAAAGATACGCAGTATTTT.

This clonotype was picked up many times. The rearrangement uses TRBV4-2 and TRBJ2-1, with TRBD2 matching 13 bases. CDR1 and CDR2 from the germline V gene are LGHNA and YNFKEQ. Trimming took 1 base from V and 7 from J; bases not matched to a gene: 4. The CDR3 length is 16 residues. The CDR3 DNA reads as TGTGCCAGCAGCCAAGCAACTAGCGGGGGGGTTAATGAGCAGTTCTTC. Protein: CASSQATSGGVNEQFF.

This clonotype showed up many times. CDR3 sequence (DNA): TGTGCCAGCGCGGACAGGCTCACAGATACGCAGTATTTT. Its translation is CASADRLTDTQYF. The V and J genes are TRBV2 and TRBJ2-3; the match to TRBD1 covers 7 bases. The CDR3 totals 13 residues. Germline loops: CDR1 SNHLY, CDR2 FYNNEI. V lost 8 bases to trimming and J lost 2 bases; unmatched junction nucleotides: 4.

This clonotype was seen many times. One junction end disagrees with the germline gene, perhaps due to a read error. The chain is built from TRBV20-1 and TRBJ1-2; TRBD1 agrees at 7 bases. The CDR3 is 12 amino acids. The V gene's germline CDR1 is DFQATT and CDR2 SNEGSKA (reference sequence). DNA for the CDR3: TGCAGTGCTCGAGACAGGGACTATGGCTACACCTTC. As protein: CSARDRDYGYTF.

This clonotype was seen many times. V and J are TRBV6-2 or TRBV6-3 and TRBJ2-7, with a possible D match to TRBD2 (6 bases). Germline CDR1 is MNHEY and CDR2 is SVGEGT. Trimming took 6 bases from V and 3 from J, leaving 15 bases between them. The CDR3 loop spans 14 amino acids. The chain's CDR3 is CASSPGTDYYEQYF. As DNA, the CDR3 is TGTGCCAGCAGCCCCGGGACTGACTACTACGAGCAGTACTTC.

This clonotype has a count of ten or more. The chain carries TRBV30 and TRBJ1-6; tentatively, D is TRBD1 (5 bases). This CDR3 is 17 amino acids long. Germline V lookup: CDR1 GTSNPN, CDR2 SVGIG (reference sequence). V lost 4 bases and J 0 bases, leaving 16 bases between the germline ends. The CDR3 DNA sequence: TGTGCCTGGACCCTTGGACGGGACTCCTCCTATAATTCACCCCTCCACTTT. As protein: CAWTLGRDSSYNSPLHF.

Ten or more counts support this clonotype. The chain joins TRBV5-1 to TRBJ2-1; 9 nucleotides align to TRBD2. After removal of 2 bases from V and 8 bases from J, the junction contained 8 bases not matched to a gene. In germline, CDR1 is SGHRS, CDR2 YFSETQ. The CDR3 runs to 15 residues. The CDR3, as DNA: TGCGCCAGCAGCTTTGCGGGAGGGCCTTCGGATGAGCAGTTCTTC. This gives the protein CASSFAGGPSDEQFF.

This clonotype was seen repeatedly, ten times or more. The chain couples TRBV20-1 to TRBJ2-7; D might be TRBD2 (6 bases). Germline V gene lookup returns CDR1 DFQATT and CDR2 SNEGSKA (reference sequence). The CDR3 has 14 amino acids. V shed 0 bases and J shed 3 bases, with 12 bases lying between them. The chain's CDR3 is CSARETGEFYEQYF. CDR3 nucleotides: TGCAGTGCTAGAGAAACGGGGGAGTTCTACGAGCAGTACTTC.

The gene calls are TRBV19 and TRBJ2-1; no clear D gene. The CDR3 extends over 13 amino acids. V lost 6 bases to trimming and J lost 7 bases, with 13 bases between them. The germline CDR1 and CDR2 sequences are LNHDA and SQIVND (reference sequence). The CDR3 DNA is TGTGCCAGTAGGCCAGTCCAGCAAAATGAGCAGTTCTTC. Protein sequence: CASRPVQQNEQFF.

This clonotype was found many times. The rearrangement uses TRBV4-1 and TRBJ2-5; TRBD2 is a possible D gene (5 bases). CDR1 is MGHRA and CDR2 is YSYEKL in the germline V gene. The CDR3 is made up of 14 amino acids. V shed 0 bases and J shed 4 bases, with 9 bases lying between them. The CDR3 loop is CASSQDGGPETQYF. The CDR3 DNA sequence: TGCGCCAGCAGCCAAGATGGAGGTCCAGAGACCCAGTACTTC.

By proportion, this clonotype is medium-sized. The rearrangement uses TRBV20-1 and TRBJ2-7; 11 bases agree with TRBD2. The ends lost 5 bases at V and 2 bases at J; junction bases unmatched: 5. The CDR3 runs to 14 residues. Germline values: CDR1 DFQATT, CDR2 SNEGSKA (reference sequence). CDR3 loop: CSAVLAGEPYEQYF. As DNA, the CDR3 is TGCAGTGCTGTACTAGCGGGGGAGCCCTACGAGCAGTACTTC.

In this sample, this clonotype turned up many times. This chain uses TRBV4-1 with TRBJ2-3; D tentatively reads TRBD1 or TRBD2 (6 bases each). This CDR3 region has 18 residues. CDR1 and CDR2 from the germline V gene are MGHRA and YSYEKL. Trimming took off 3 bases at V and 0 bases at J, with 19 bases between the two ends. The CDR3, as DNA: TGCGCCAGCAGCCACGGGGGCCCCAGGACCGCTAGCACAGATACGCAGTATTTT. It specifies CASSHGGPRTASTDTQYF.

J is TRBJ2-3 and V is TRBV7-8, with TRBD2 matching 12 bases. CDR1 SGHVS and CDR2 FQNEAQ come from the germline V gene. CDR3 length equals 16 residues. Germline trimming cut 5 bases from V and 1 base from J; bases unmatched to any gene: 4. CDR3 DNA: TGTGCCAGCAGCCCCCTAGCGGGGGGGCGCACAGATACGCAGTATTTT. Its protein is CASSPLAGGRTDTQYF.

This clonotype is labeled as medium-sized. The chain uses TRBV5-1 and TRBJ2-1; 7 positions match TRBD2. Germline lookup yields CDR1 SGHRS and CDR2 YFSETQ. The V segment lost 0 bases and the J segment 8 bases; nucleotides outside the gene matches: 5. The CDR3 is made up of 14 amino acids. CDR3 loop: CASSLETSTDEQFF. The CDR3 nucleotides read TGCGCCAGCAGCTTGGAGACTAGCACGGATGAGCAGTTCTTC.

This clonotype was picked up many times. J is TRBJ1-4 and V is TRBV6-2 or TRBV6-3, with D possibly matching TRBD1 (5 bases). Looked up from germline, CDR1 is MNHEY and CDR2 is SVGEGT. Trimming stripped 5 bases from V and 12 bases from J, with 19 bases between. CDR3 length: 14 amino acids. The CDR3 bases are TGTGCCAGCAGTACGGACGGCGTGGGACGGGAACTGTTTTTT. As protein: CASSTDGVGRELFF.

Comments on this clonotype: Given a much more abundant clone one base away, this may be a read error. The gene calls are TRBV24-1 and TRBJ2-1; 7 nucleotides align to TRBD2. Germline CDR1 is KGHDR and CDR2 is SFDVKD. V shed 3 bases, J shed 7 bases, and the junction held 8 bases outside the gene matches. This CDR3 spans 15 amino acids. The CDR3 protein is CATSDMPTSPNEQFF. The CDR3 DNA reads as TGTGCCACCAGTGATATGCCGACTAGCCCGAATGAGCAGTTCTTC.

This clonotype occurred many times. The chain employs TRBV28 and TRBJ2-4; TRBD1 agrees at 7 bases. The CDR3 is 13 residues long. Germline values: CDR1 MDHEN, CDR2 SYDVKM. V gave up 4 bases and J gave up 9 bases; unmatched junction bases: 6. As DNA, the CDR3 is TGTGCCAGCAGTTCACGACAGGGCGGCATTCAGTACTTC. It translates to CASSSRQGGIQYF.